The 21 T cell receptor beta chains below were found in one sample sequenced in a study of response to subunit inactivated influenza vaccine. Each CDR3 protein is one row after TCRdb ran MiXCR on the RT-PCR reads. The data show about 500,000 distinct CDR3 sequences, around 7.7% seen once. Sequences were derived from PBMCs from blood, sampled roughly 24 months after vaccination. These receptors were obtained from a man aged 50 to 75 who received an inactivated influenza vaccine.

This clonotype has more than one count but fewer than ten. The CDR3 bases are TGTGCCAGCAGCCAAGTTGGAGGGGAGCGGGATGAAAAACTGTTTTTT. This codes for CASSQVGGERDEKLFF. This chain connects TRBV4-2 to TRBJ1-4; D is possibly TRBD1 (5 bases). Germline values: CDR1 LGHNA, CDR2 YNFKEQ. This CDR3 is built from 16 residues. V was clipped by 1 base and J by 6 bases, with 15 bases between them.

V gene TRBV6-2 or TRBV6-3 combines with J gene TRBJ2-1, with 8 bases identical to TRBD1. Germline-derived CDR1 and CDR2 are MNHEY and SVGEGT. Trimming at V came to 8 bases and at J to 7 bases, leaving 10 bases not matched to a gene. There are 14 residues in the CDR3. CDR3 DNA sequence: TGTGCCAGCCTGCTCACAGGGGGTTGGAATGAGCAGTTCTTC. It yields the protein CASLLTGGWNEQFF.

The J gene is TRBJ2-5, the V gene TRBV3-1; maybe TRBD1 (5 bases). CDR1 and CDR2 (germline): LGHDT, YNNKEL (reference sequence). V dropped 0 bases and J dropped 3 bases, with 8 bases sitting between them. This CDR3 contains 14 residues. The DNA of the CDR3 is TGTGCCAGCAGCCAAGATGAGACAGAAGAGACCCAGTACTTC. As protein: CASSQDETEETQYF.

The chain couples TRBV15 to TRBJ2-1, with D hard to call. Germline-derived CDR1 and CDR2 are LNHNV and YYDKDF (reference sequence). Trimming stripped 0 bases from V and 9 bases from J, with 15 bases between. This CDR3 is 15 amino acids long. The CDR3 sequence: CATSRDLTPGGEQFF. CDR3 nucleotide sequence: TGTGCCACCAGCAGAGATCTGACACCAGGTGGTGAGCAGTTCTTC.

This chain connects TRBV20-1 to TRBJ2-3, with D maybe TRBD2 (6 bases). Trimming took off 0 bases at V and 0 bases at J, with 10 bases between the two ends. CDR3 size: 15 residues. In germline, CDR1 is DFQATT, CDR2 SNEGSKA (reference sequence). The chain's CDR3 is CSARDSGTSTDTQYF. CDR3 in DNA: TGCAGTGCTAGAGATTCCGGGACTAGCACAGATACGCAGTATTTT.

This sequence joins TRBV7-3 and TRBJ2-5; D not resolved. This CDR3 has 13 amino acids. Trimming shortened V by 3 bases and J by 5 bases, and 10 bases separated the two germline ends. Per germline, CDR1 SGHTA and CDR2 FQGTGA. CDR3 sequence reads: CASSFNYQETQYF. The CDR3 DNA sequence: TGTGCCAGCAGCTTCAATTATCAGGAGACCCAGTACTTC.

V is TRBV6-1 and J is TRBJ2-5, with TRBD1 matching over 8 bases. V lost 7 bases and J lost 2; bases outside the gene matches: 9. The CDR3 is made up of 15 amino acids. Germline loops: CDR1 MNHNS, CDR2 SASEGT. This CDR3 reads CASTSTGAAQETQYF. The CDR3 DNA reads TGTGCCAGCACCTCGACAGGGGCGGCTCAAGAGACCCAGTACTTC.

The V call is TRBV11-2, the J call TRBJ2-4; 10 nucleotides match TRBD2. V gave up 3 bases and J gave up 6 bases; unmatched junction bases: 14. Germline V gives CDR1 SGHAT, CDR2 FQNNGV. CDR3 length equals 18 residues. The CDR3 region has the DNA TGTGCCAGCAGCTTCGACCTAGGCTGGGAGCGGGAGGGAAACATTCAGTACTTC. As protein: CASSFDLGWEREGNIQYF.

The J gene is TRBJ1-6, the V gene TRBV4-3; D is ambiguous. The CDR3 contains 15 residues. V was cut by 0 bases and J by 7 bases, with 10 bases left in between. CDR1 LGHNA and CDR2 YSLEER come from the germline V gene. The CDR3 nucleotides read TGCGCCAGCAGCCAAGAGCGCCAGTTCAATTCACCCCTCCACTTT. This sequence encodes CASSQERQFNSPLHF.

The table lists this clonotype with a few counts. The rearrangement uses TRBV11-2 and TRBJ2-2; the match to TRBD2 covers 7 bases. Germline V gene lookup returns CDR1 SGHAT and CDR2 FQNNGV. With 5 bases clipped from V and 5 bases from J, the junction kept 8 bases outside the gene matches. This CDR3 contains 15 residues. CDR3 in amino acids: CASSVGAGVTGELFF. Here the CDR3 DNA reads TGTGCCAGCAGCGTCGGGGCGGGGGTAACCGGGGAGCTGTTTTTT.

This chain joins TRBV6-2 or TRBV6-3 and TRBJ1-1; 8 nucleotides match TRBD1. The germline CDR1 and CDR2 sequences are MNHEY and SVGEGT. CDR3 length: 16 residues. V lost 3 bases, J lost 0 bases, and 6 bases stayed unmatched. DNA of the CDR3: TGTGCCAGCAGTTATAATCCGGGACAGGTGAACACTGAAGCTTTCTTT. It translates to CASSYNPGQVNTEAFF.

This clonotype was counted a few times. The chain uses TRBV5-1 and TRBJ2-5; 7 bases are shared with TRBD1. Germline CDR1 and CDR2: SGHRS and YFSETQ. Trimming cost V 4 bases and J 3 bases; bases outside gene matches: 9. This CDR3 has 15 amino acids. The CDR3 sequence is CASSGGTAPEETQYF. CDR3 coding DNA: TGCGCCAGCAGCGGTGGGACAGCCCCTGAAGAGACCCAGTACTTC.

This clonotype was seen more than once but under ten times. The chain has TRBV7-9 and TRBJ1-2; D not certain. V dropped 6 bases and J dropped 8 bases, with 10 bases sitting between them. Looked up from germline, CDR1 is SEHNR and CDR2 is FQNEAQ (reference sequence). The CDR3 extends over 11 amino acids. CDR3 region: CASRPLGGYTF. CDR3 DNA: TGTGCCAGCAGACCCCTTGGGGGCTACACCTTC. Supplemented by reference TRBV7-9 and TRBJ1-2, the full variable domain reads DTGVSQNPRHKITKRGQNVTFRCDPISEHNRLYWYRQTLGQGPEFLTYFQNEAQLEKSRLLSDRFSAERPKGSFSTLEIQRTEQGDSAMYLCASRPLGGYTFGSGTRLTVV.

The J gene is TRBJ2-2, the V gene TRBV12-3 or TRBV12-4; no firm D call. Trimming cost V 6 bases and J 4 bases, with 9 bases left between them. This CDR3 region has 13 residues. DNA for the CDR3: TGTGCCAGCAGGACCACAGTCACCGGGGAGCTGTTTTTT. Protein: CASRTTVTGELFF.

This clonotype was picked up many times. The chain links TRBV7-9 to TRBJ2-5, with TRBD2 as a possible D gene (6 bases). This CDR3 has 14 amino acids. Between the trimmed V and J ends, which lost 0 bases and 6 bases, there was a span of 11 bases. Looked up from germline, CDR1 is SEHNR and CDR2 is FQNEAQ (reference sequence). CDR3 DNA: TGTGCCAGCAGCTTAGCGCCAAGCGGGCAGACCCAGTACTTC. This translates into CASSLAPSGQTQYF.

This chain links TRBV7-8 with TRBJ2-2; TRBD2 matches 7 bases. Germline CDR1 and CDR2: SGHVS and FQNEAQ. There are 15 residues in the CDR3. V gave up 4 bases and J gave up 2 bases; unmatched junction bases: 4. The CDR3 DNA reads as TGTGCCAGCAGCTCCGGGACTATCAACACCGGGGAGCTGTTTTTT. This encodes CASSSGTINTGELFF. The whole variable domain, remainder taken from reference TRBV7-8 and TRBJ2-2, is GAGVSQSPRYKVAKRGQDVALRCDPISGHVSLFWYQQALGQGPEFLTYFQNEAQLDKSGLPSDRFFAERPEGSVSTLKIQRTQQEDSAVYLCASSSGTINTGELFFGEGSRLTVL.

This clonotype was picked up many times. The CDR3 DNA reads as TGCAGTGCTAAAATTCAGGCTAACTCCTACGAGCAGTACTTC. Translated, it gives CSAKIQANSYEQYF. The genes are TRBV20-1 and TRBJ2-7; no definite D call. Between the trimmed V and J ends, which lost 4 bases and 0 bases, there was a span of 13 bases. Germline CDR1 is DFQATT and CDR2 is SNEGSKA (reference sequence). This CDR3 spans 14 amino acids.

The V gene is TRBV9, the J gene TRBJ2-7; D may be TRBD2 (6 bases). CDR1 is SGDLS, CDR2 YYNGEE, per germline. V was shortened by 3 bases and J by 4 bases, with 20 bases between the two germline ends. The CDR3 totals 16 residues. The CDR3 protein is CASSGRERDPPYEQYF. CDR3 coding DNA: TGTGCCAGCAGCGGGAGGGAGAGGGACCCCCCGTACGAGCAGTACTTC. Using reference TRBV9 and TRBJ2-7 for the parts outside the CDR3, the full variable domain is DSGVTQTPKHLITATGQRVTLRCSPRSGDLSVYWYQQSLDQGLQFLIQYYNGEERAKGNILERFSAQQFPDLHSELNLSSLELGDSALYFCASSGRERDPPYEQYFGPGTRLTVT.

V usage is TRBV7-9 and J usage is TRBJ2-5, with 11 bases identical to TRBD2. Trimming removed 5 bases from V and 5 bases from J; junction bases left unmatched: 7. CDR1 and CDR2 from the germline V gene are SEHNR and FQNEAQ (reference sequence). The CDR3 totals 15 residues. The CDR3 spells CASSTPGLAVETQYF. The CDR3 bases are TGTGCCAGCAGCACCCCGGGACTAGCGGTCGAGACCCAGTACTTC. Drawing the rest from reference TRBV7-9 and TRBJ2-5, the complete variable domain is DTGVSQNPRHKITKRGQNVTFRCDPISEHNRLYWYRQTLGQGPEFLTYFQNEAQLEKSRLLSDRFSAERPKGSFSTLEIQRTEQGDSAMYLCASSTPGLAVETQYFGPGTRLLVL.

This clonotype has more than one count but fewer than ten. The rearrangement joins TRBV5-5 to TRBJ2-5; 8 bases match TRBD1. The CDR3 consists of 15 residues. The germline V gene has CDR1 SGHKS and CDR2 YYEKEE (reference sequence). V gave up 1 base and J gave up 4 bases; unmatched junction bases: 6. The CDR3 DNA sequence: TGTGCCAGCAGCTTGTACGGGCAGGGGGCAGAGACCCAGTACTTC. It translates to CASSLYGQGAETQYF. Full variable domain (remainder filled in from reference TRBV5-5 and TRBJ2-5): DAGVTQSPTHLIKTRGQQVTLRCSPISGHKSVSWYQQVLGQGPQFIFQYYEKEERGRGNFPDRFSARQFPNYSSELNVNALLLGDSALYLCASSLYGQGAETQYFGPGTRLLVL.

The genes are TRBV6-2 or TRBV6-3 and TRBJ2-7, with 14 bases that match TRBD2. V shed 5 bases, J shed 4 bases, and the junction held 10 bases outside the gene matches. CDR1 and CDR2 (germline): MNHEY, SVGEGT. The CDR3 extends over 17 amino acids. CDR3: CASSPAGLAGVKYEQYF. The DNA of the CDR3 is TGTGCCAGCAGTCCCGCGGGACTAGCGGGAGTCAAGTACGAGCAGTACTTC.